This T cell receptor (beta chain) emerged from a study of CD8 T cells in ankylosing spondylitis. Findings and limits, study-wide: A motif in TCR beta, a set of under ten highly homologous variants, appeared characteristic of ankylosing spondylitis blood.

Libraries of TCR beta came from quantitative 5'-RACE with molecular barcodes. TCRdb reprocessed the 5' RACE reads with MiXCR, giving one entry per CDR3 protein. Here the sample spans about 750,000 distinct CDR3 sequences, around a fifth being singletons. This clonotype was observed a few times. Its cognate antigen is unknown. Germline assignment: CDR1 MGHDK and CDR2 SYGVNS. The CDR3 runs 14 residues. Between the trimmed V and J ends, which lost 1 base and 3 bases, there was a span of 9 bases. The sequenced sample was blood, either unsorted or a sorted T cell fraction (not recorded which). The chain carries TRBV25-1 and TRBJ2-5; D uncertain. The clonotype was recovered from a male donor with ankylosing spondylitis. CDR3 region: CASSELSLEETQYF. In DNA, the CDR3 is TGTGCCAGCAGTGAATTGAGTCTGGAAGAGACCCAGTACTTC.